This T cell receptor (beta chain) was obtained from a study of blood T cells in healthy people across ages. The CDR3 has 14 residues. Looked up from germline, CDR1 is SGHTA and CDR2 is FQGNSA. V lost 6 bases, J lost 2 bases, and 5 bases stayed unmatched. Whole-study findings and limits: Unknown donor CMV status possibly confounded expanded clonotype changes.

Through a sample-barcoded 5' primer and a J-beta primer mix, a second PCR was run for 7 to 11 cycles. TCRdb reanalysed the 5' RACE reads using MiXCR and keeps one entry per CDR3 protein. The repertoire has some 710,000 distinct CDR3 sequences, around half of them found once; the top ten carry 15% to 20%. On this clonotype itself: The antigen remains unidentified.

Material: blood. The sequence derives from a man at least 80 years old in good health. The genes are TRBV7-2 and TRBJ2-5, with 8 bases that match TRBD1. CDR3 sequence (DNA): TGTGCCAGCAGTTGGACAGGGAAACAAGAGACCCAGTACTTC. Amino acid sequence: CASSWTGKQETQYF.